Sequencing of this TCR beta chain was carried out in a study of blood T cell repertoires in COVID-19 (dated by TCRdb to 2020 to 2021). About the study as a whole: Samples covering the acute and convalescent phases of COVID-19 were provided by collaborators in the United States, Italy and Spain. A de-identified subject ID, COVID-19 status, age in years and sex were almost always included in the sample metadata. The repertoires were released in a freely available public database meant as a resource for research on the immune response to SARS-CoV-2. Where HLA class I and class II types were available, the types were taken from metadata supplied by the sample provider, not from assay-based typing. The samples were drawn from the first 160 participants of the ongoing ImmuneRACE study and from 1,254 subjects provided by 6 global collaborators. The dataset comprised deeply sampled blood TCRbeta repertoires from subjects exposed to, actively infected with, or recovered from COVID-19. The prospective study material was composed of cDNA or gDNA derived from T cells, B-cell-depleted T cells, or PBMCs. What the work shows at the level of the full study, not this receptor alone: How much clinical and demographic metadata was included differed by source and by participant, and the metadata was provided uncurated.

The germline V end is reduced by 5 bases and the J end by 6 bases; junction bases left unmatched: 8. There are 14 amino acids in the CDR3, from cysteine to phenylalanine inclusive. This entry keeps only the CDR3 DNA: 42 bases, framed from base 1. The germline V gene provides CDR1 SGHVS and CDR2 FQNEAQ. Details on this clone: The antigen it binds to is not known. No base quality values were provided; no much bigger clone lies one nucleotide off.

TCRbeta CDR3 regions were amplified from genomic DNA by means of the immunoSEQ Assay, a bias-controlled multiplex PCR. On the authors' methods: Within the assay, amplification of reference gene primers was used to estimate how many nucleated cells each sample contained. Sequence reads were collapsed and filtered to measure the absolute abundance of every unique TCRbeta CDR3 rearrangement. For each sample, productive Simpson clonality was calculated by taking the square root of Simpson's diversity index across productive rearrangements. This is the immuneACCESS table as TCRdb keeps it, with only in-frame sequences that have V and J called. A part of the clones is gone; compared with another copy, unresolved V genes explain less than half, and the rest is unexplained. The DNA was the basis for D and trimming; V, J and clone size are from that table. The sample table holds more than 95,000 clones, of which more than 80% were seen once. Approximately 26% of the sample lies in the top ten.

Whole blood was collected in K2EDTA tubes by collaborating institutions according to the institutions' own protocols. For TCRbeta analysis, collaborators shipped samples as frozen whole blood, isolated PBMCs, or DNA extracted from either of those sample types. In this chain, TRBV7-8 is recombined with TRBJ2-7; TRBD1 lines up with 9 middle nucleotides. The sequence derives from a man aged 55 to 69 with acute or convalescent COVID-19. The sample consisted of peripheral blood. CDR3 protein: CASSLSGTGTEQYF. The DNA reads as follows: TGTGCCAGCAGCCTTTCCGGGACAGGGACCGAGCAGTACTTC.